This T cell receptor beta chain derives from a study of blood T cell repertoires in COVID-19. Only in-frame clones appear in the TCRdb table, and some are missing; sequencing was by immunoSEQ multiplex PCR. The table includes 150,000 to 200,000 clones, 92% detected once. CDR1 SGHDT and CDR2 YYEEEE come from the germline V gene. There are 12 residues in the CDR3. The junction had 3 bases not matched to a gene; V was cut back by 7 bases and J by 3 bases. The chain joins TRBV5-6 to TRBJ1-1; 7 bases are a match to TRBD1. This sequence was found in a man aged 30 to 39 with COVID-19, enrolled during active disease. The sequencing sample was made of peripheral blood. The DNA for the CDR3 is TGTGCCAGCGAGGGGGCCGACACTGAAGCTTTCTTT. It encodes CASEGADTEAFF.